This T cell receptor beta chain derives from a study of beta chain features in type 1 diabetes. Study findings and constraints: For Type 1 diabetes patients, all four CD4+ subsets carried TCRB CDR3s that were moderately but significantly shorter.

Per donor, one heparinised blood draw averaged approximately 120 mL. TCRB transcripts that were expressed got sequenced, as all of the isolated RNA had been reverse transcribed. Repertoires were generated with immunoSEQ multiplex PCR, while TCRdb's copy carries only in-frame clones and drops some. The profile shows about 150,000 clones, 10% of them singletons. About this clone: The antigen remains undetermined. Additional DNA sequences in this sample encode the identical CDR3.

Sequenced input: central memory CD4+ T cells from blood. The TCR comes from a man in his thirties or forties with type 1 diabetes.

The CDR3 sequence: CASSFPTSGTDTQYF. The CDR3 region has the DNA TGTGCCAGCAGCTTCCCGACTAGCGGGACAGATACGCAGTATTTT. The J gene is TRBJ2-3, the V gene TRBV7-2, with 10 positions matching TRBD2. CDR3 length equals 15 residues. Germline V CDR1 and CDR2: SGHTA, FQGNSA. V shed 3 bases, J shed 3 bases, and the junction held 3 bases outside the gene matches.